The source of this TCR beta chain is a study of CD8+CD57+ T cells in acquired aplastic anemia (dated by TCRdb to about 2018). Notes on the research overall: DNA extracted from sorted CD4+ and CD8+ cells had a mean of about 3.2 ug, with a range of about 0.18 to 27.4 ug. Mean read counts for healthy donor samples were approximately 10 million for CD4+ cells and roughly 12 million for CD8+ cells. What the work shows at the level of the full study, not this receptor alone: Although twenty-nine CD8+ CDR3 sequences were shared by patients and controls, these sequences appeared highly expressed in patients and within the immunodominant clones of patients. No significant difference in CD8+ Simpson's diversity was found between patients and healthy controls (P=0.060).

In this study, sorted CD4+ and CD8+ T cells from the blood of healthy subjects and of severe aplastic anemia patients had their TCR repertoires deep-sequenced. Ficoll-Paque density gradient centrifugation was used to isolate peripheral blood mononuclear cells. Before DNA extraction, CD4+ and CD8+ T cells were sorted with FACS or magnetic beads. Genomic DNA served as template for TCR beta VDJ combination and CDR3 sequence profiling. An Illumina HiSeq 2000 was used for TCR repertoire sequencing. From the authors' description of their analysis: TRBV/TRBJ rearrangement plots, CDR3 size and DJ length profiles, and Simpson's diversity index were used to assess repertoires. The immunodominant clone was defined as the most abundant DNA sequence in deep sequencing data. CDR3 amino acid sequences were screened for sharing across subjects and compared with published repertoires and the VDJdb database. In TCRdb, the public reads were trimmed at Q25 with fastp and aligned with MiXCR, with productive beta chains retained. Rows with a matching CDR3 protein are joined into one entry that keeps the most common DNA and genes. TCRdb's processing, not the study's, gives the V and J calls here. For this sample there are a few hundred thousand distinct CDR3 sequences; 65% to 80% appear just once. 3.5% to 4.5% of the sample comes from the top ten.

This clonotype was picked up one time. Its cognate antigen has yet to be identified. No much larger clone is present one base from it, and per-base qualities are unavailable. Resting on one read, the evidence is weak. V is clipped by 3 bases and J by 0 bases, and the sequence between their germline boundaries is 11 bases long. The CDR3 numbers 15 residues from cysteine through phenylalanine. The retained sequence is limited to the CDR3, 45 bases, with the frame set at the first base. The germline V gene encodes CDR1 SGHKS and CDR2 YYEKEE (reference sequence). Input material: sorted CD4+, CD8+, or CD8+CD57+ T cells (not recorded which) from PBMCs. Recombination connected TRBV5-5 to TRBJ2-3, with the D gene not confidently named. The TCR was taken from a human donor in good health, serving as a control. The base sequence is TGTGCCAGCAGCTCGAACGGAGTTAGCACAGATACGCAGTATTTT. The encoded protein is CASSSNGVSTDTQYF.